Included here is one T cell receptor (beta chain) sequence, with context. Its recognized antigen is unknown. It has no much larger one-base neighbor in the sample; base qualities were not kept. One collaborating source in Seattle enrolled patients during active infection and followed them longitudinally through the course of disease. The collaborating institutions used their own protocols to collect whole blood in K2EDTA tubes. Collaborator samples were shipped for TCRbeta analysis as frozen whole blood, isolated PBMCs, or DNA extracted from either sample type. This sample was included in a study of blood T cell repertoires in COVID-19 (dated by TCRdb to between 2020 and 2021). For the study in its entirety: The collaborator samples originated in the United States, Italy and Spain and spanned the acute and convalescent phases of COVID-19. Where HLA class I and class II types were available, the types were taken from metadata supplied by the sample provider, not from assay-based typing. The material from the prospective study consisted of cDNA or gDNA derived from T cells, B-cell-depleted T cells, or PBMCs. A de-identified subject ID, COVID-19 status, age in years and sex were almost always included in the sample metadata. The repertoires were released in a freely available public database meant as a resource for research on the immune response to SARS-CoV-2. The samples were drawn from two sources: the first 160 participants of the ongoing ImmuneRACE study, and 1,000 to 1,500 subjects contributed by 6 global collaborators. The dataset comprised deeply sampled blood TCRbeta repertoires from subjects exposed to, actively infected with, or recovered from COVID-19. Results and caveats for the whole study, not just this receptor: Clinical and demographic metadata were provided uncurated, with the amount varying by source and participant.

At the junction V is shortened by 5 bases and J by 4 bases; bases outside the gene matches: 8. The CDR3 holds 15 amino acids from the cysteine to the phenylalanine. Only the CDR3 region is kept as DNA, spanning 45 bases read in frame from base 1. Reading the germline V gene gives CDR1 MDHEN and CDR2 SYDVKM. TCRbeta CDR3 regions were amplified from genomic DNA using the immunoSEQ Assay, a bias-controlled multiplex PCR. Per the authors' processing: The number of nucleated cells in each sample was estimated by amplification of reference gene primers within the assay. To quantify the absolute abundance of each unique TCRbeta CDR3 rearrangement, sequence reads were collapsed and filtered. For each sample, productive Simpson clonality was calculated by taking the square root of Simpson's diversity index across productive rearrangements. TCRdb carries this immuneACCESS record with in-frame sequences only. Its versions omit some clonotypes, under half of them owing to an unresolved V gene in the studies checked, with the rest unexplained. The V and J calls and clone size were taken over from that table, and D and trimming were inferred from the DNA. The sample table contains about 170,000 clones; only one count was recorded for around four fifths of them. The ten largest clonotypes hold approximately 8.1% of the sample.

This chain joins TRBV28 to TRBJ1-1, and 9 junction bases match TRBD1. The clonotype was recovered from a woman older than 75 with COVID-19, enrolled during active disease. Specimen: peripheral blood. The CDR3 protein sequence reads: CASSLGTGRSTEAFF. The DNA is as follows: TGTGCCAGCAGTCTCGGGACAGGGAGGAGCACTGAAGCTTTCTTT.